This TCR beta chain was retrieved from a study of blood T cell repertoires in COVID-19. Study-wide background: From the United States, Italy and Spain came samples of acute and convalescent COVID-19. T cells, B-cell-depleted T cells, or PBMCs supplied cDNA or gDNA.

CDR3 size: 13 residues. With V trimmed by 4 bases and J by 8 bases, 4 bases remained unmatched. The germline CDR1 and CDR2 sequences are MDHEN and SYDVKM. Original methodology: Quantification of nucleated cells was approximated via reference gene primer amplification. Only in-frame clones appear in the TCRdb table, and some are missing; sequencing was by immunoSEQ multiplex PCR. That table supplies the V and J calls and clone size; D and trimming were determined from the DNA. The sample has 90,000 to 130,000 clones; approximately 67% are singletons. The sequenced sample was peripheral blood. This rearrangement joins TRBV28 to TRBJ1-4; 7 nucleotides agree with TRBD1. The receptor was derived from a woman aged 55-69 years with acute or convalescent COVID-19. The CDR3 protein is CASSSRQGEKLFF. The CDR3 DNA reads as TGTGCCAGCAGTTCACGACAGGGAGAAAAACTGTTTTTT.